This entry lists 30 T cell receptor beta chains sequenced from one sample in a study of PD-1 blockade in classical Hodgkin lymphoma. Some clones are missing from TCRdb's copy, which holds only in-frame ones; the method was immunoSEQ multiplex PCR. The sample lists 25,000 to 35,000 clones; about 80% were seen once. Time point reported: cycle 4 day 1 (C4D1), after about 6 weeks of nivolumab. Following autologous stem cell transplantation, relapse occurred in every patient, and exposure to brentuximab vedotin varied. The input for sequencing was peripheral blood mononuclear cells (PBMCs), taken before the fourth cycle of nivolumab. The receptors stem from a human donor with classical Hodgkin lymphoma.

By proportion, this clone is medium-sized. The chain joins TRBV28 to TRBJ1-1; D call uncertain. This CDR3 spans 11 amino acids. V lost 2 bases and J lost 7, with 5 bases in between. Germline assignment: CDR1 MDHEN and CDR2 SYDVKM. CDR3 residues: CASSLGLEAFF. The CDR3 DNA reads TGTGCCAGCAGTTTAGGGCTTGAAGCTTTCTTT. The whole variable domain, remainder taken from reference TRBV28 and TRBJ1-1, is DVKVTQSSRYLVKRTGEKVFLECVQDMDHENMFWYRQDPGLGLRLIYFSYDVKMKEKGDIPEGYSVSREKKERFSLILESASTNQTSMYLCASSLGLEAFFGQGTRLTVV.

The chain recombines TRBV28 with TRBJ2-1; 8 nucleotides agree with TRBD2. Germline CDR1 is MDHEN and CDR2 is SYDVKM. With V trimmed by 6 bases and J by 10 bases, 8 bases remained unmatched. This CDR3 contains 13 residues. CDR3 coding DNA: TGTGCCAGCAGCCCGGGGGGGCGACGAGAGCAGTTCTTC. It encodes CASSPGGRREQFF.

The rearrangement links TRBV18 to TRBJ2-3; no reliable D call. This CDR3 is 11 amino acids long. With 5 bases removed from V and 6 bases from J, the gap between germline ends came to 6 bases. The V gene's germline CDR1 is KGHSH and CDR2 LQKENI. CDR3 region: CASSTADTQYF. The CDR3 DNA follows: TGTGCCAGCTCAACGGCTGATACGCAGTATTTT.

The V and J genes are TRBV11-3 and TRBJ2-2; 13 bases align to TRBD2. CDR1 SGHNT and CDR2 YENEEA come from the germline V gene. V gave up 3 bases and J gave up 0 bases; unmatched junction bases: 7. The length of the CDR3 is 19 residues. The CDR3 spells CASSLAGTSGNSNTGELFF. CDR3 coding DNA: TGTGCCAGCAGCTTGGCCGGGACTAGCGGGAACTCGAACACCGGGGAGCTGTTTTTT.

This clone was counted only a few times. The gene calls are TRBV5-8 and TRBJ2-7; D ambiguous. CDR1 SGHTS and CDR2 YDEGEE come from the germline V gene. V was clipped by 1 base and J by 2 bases, with 7 bases between them. The CDR3 extends over 13 amino acids. The CDR3 here is CASSLRPTYEQYF. The CDR3 nucleotides are TGTGCCAGCAGCTTGCGCCCTACCTACGAGCAGTACTTC.

The chain is built from TRBV20-1 and TRBJ2-3, with D unclear. The CDR3 runs to 11 residues. V lost 6 bases to trimming and J lost 3 bases, with 7 bases between them. Germline V CDR1 and CDR2: DFQATT, SNEGSKA (reference sequence). The CDR3 region is CSAPLTDTQYF. The CDR3 nucleotides are TGCAGTGCCCCATTAACAGATACGCAGTATTTT.

The chain couples TRBV6-1 to TRBJ2-2, with 8 nucleotides matching TRBD1. CDR1 is MNHNS, CDR2 SASEGT, per germline. The junction had 4 bases not matched to a gene; V was cut back by 7 bases and J by 6 bases. This CDR3 is 13 amino acids long. The CDR3 reads CASKDRVPGELFF. The CDR3 DNA follows: TGTGCCAGCAAGGACAGGGTCCCCGGGGAGCTGTTTTTT.

The chain recombines TRBV4-2 with TRBJ2-5, with D perhaps matching TRBD1 (5 bases). The CDR3 loop spans 14 amino acids. The germline CDR1 and CDR2 sequences are LGHNA and YNFKEQ. V lost 0 bases and J 5 bases, leaving 10 bases between the germline ends. The CDR3 protein is CASSQDLGPETQYF. The CDR3 coding sequence is TGTGCCAGCAGCCAAGACCTGGGGCCTGAGACCCAGTACTTC.

This chain uses TRBV6-4 with TRBJ1-1, with 7 bases that match TRBD1. Germline CDR1 and CDR2: MRHNA and SNTAGT. Losses at the gene ends were 6 bases for V and 4 bases for J; bases not matched to a gene: 5. The length of the CDR3 is 13 residues. The CDR3 sequence is CASSTDRATEAFF. CDR3 sequence (DNA): TGTGCCAGCAGCACAGACAGGGCCACTGAAGCTTTCTTT.

A few counts support this clone. The chain is built from TRBV29-1 and TRBJ2-7; the D is unclear. This CDR3 spans 12 amino acids. Trimming took off 4 bases at V and 2 bases at J, with 9 bases between the two ends. Germline V gene data show CDR1 as SQVTM and CDR2 as ANQGSEA. Written as DNA, the CDR3 is TGCAGCGTTGCCCGAGGTCCCTACGAGCAGTACTTC. Residues: CSVARGPYEQYF.

A single count supports this clone. The V call is TRBV27, the J call TRBJ2-6; the D is unclear. In germline, CDR1 is MNHEY, CDR2 SMNVEV (reference sequence). The CDR3 length is 15 residues. Trimming removed 4 bases from V and 2 bases from J, with 9 bases in between. The CDR3 DNA is TGTGCCAGCAGTTCCAACAGTGCTGGGGCCAACGTCCTGACTTTC. Its translation: CASSSNSAGANVLTF.

The chain uses TRBV19 and TRBJ2-3; 7 bases fit TRBD1. The germline V gene has CDR1 LNHDA and CDR2 SQIVND (reference sequence). The CDR3 totals 15 residues. After removal of 3 bases from V and 6 bases from J, the junction contained 9 bases not matched to a gene. The CDR3 sequence is CASSIRQGVSDTQYF. CDR3 bases: TGTGCCAGTAGTATTCGGCAGGGGGTCTCGGATACGCAGTATTTT.

The chain employs TRBV19 and TRBJ2-7, with 7 bases that match TRBD1. V dropped 1 base and J dropped 1; count of bases not matched to a gene: 4. This CDR3 is 15 amino acids long. Germline lookup yields CDR1 LNHDA and CDR2 SQIVND (reference sequence). The CDR3 bases are TGTGCCAGTAGTATAGGGTCCAGGGGGTCCTACGAGCAGTACTTC. It encodes CASSIGSRGSYEQYF.

This chain links TRBV6-6 with TRBJ2-7; D is unresolved. Germline CDR1 MNHNY, CDR2 SVGAGI (reference sequence). The CDR3 is made up of 14 amino acids. Trimming shortened V by 0 bases and J by 5 bases, and 11 bases separated the two germline ends. CDR3: CASSYSPANDEQYF. CDR3 nucleotide sequence: TGTGCCAGCAGTTACTCACCGGCTAATGACGAGCAGTACTTC.

The V and J genes are TRBV5-6 and TRBJ2-7; 10 bases are shared with TRBD1. Germline values: CDR1 SGHDT, CDR2 YYEEEE. V trimming: 0 bases; J trimming: 2 bases; junction bases outside the gene matches: 2. The CDR3 has 15 residues. The CDR3 coding sequence is TGTGCCAGCAGCTTGGGGGGGACAGGGGCCTACGAGCAGTACTTC. Protein sequence: CASSLGGTGAYEQYF.

The chain joins TRBV29-1 to TRBJ2-5, with 8 bases fitting TRBD1. V trimming: 6 bases; J trimming: 4 bases; junction bases outside the gene matches: 4. Germline V lookup: CDR1 SQVTM, CDR2 ANQGSEA. The CDR3 length is 12 residues. The CDR3 loop reads CSVGQVGETQYF. The DNA of the CDR3 is TGCAGCGTGGGACAGGTAGGAGAGACCCAGTACTTC.

The gene calls are TRBV5-4 and TRBJ2-2; D perhaps matches TRBD2 (5 bases). Germline CDR1 SGHNT, CDR2 YYREEE (reference sequence). V dropped 3 bases and J dropped 0 bases, with 9 bases sitting between them. This CDR3 has 15 amino acids. Here the CDR3 reads CASSSGYSNTGELFF. CDR3 nucleotides: TGTGCCAGCAGCTCGGGATATTCGAACACCGGGGAGCTGTTTTTT.

J is TRBJ2-3 and V is TRBV7-2; D unresolved. V lost 9 bases to trimming and J lost 2 bases, with 6 bases between them. CDR3 length equals 11 residues. CDR1 SGHTA and CDR2 FQGNSA come from the germline V gene. The CDR3 DNA is TGTGCCAGTTCTAACACAGATACGCAGTATTTT. Translation: CASSNTDTQYF.

The rearrangement links TRBV28 to TRBJ2-7, with 9 bases lining up with TRBD1. CDR3 length: 13 residues. Trimming removed 8 bases from V and 5 bases from J; junction bases left unmatched: 7. Germline loops: CDR1 MDHEN, CDR2 SYDVKM. Written as DNA, the CDR3 is TGTGCCAGCCGGGACAGGGTGATCAACGAGCAGTACTTC. Amino acids: CASRDRVINEQYF.

The J gene is TRBJ2-1, the V gene TRBV6-1; 7 bases line up with TRBD2. Looked up from germline, CDR1 is MNHNS and CDR2 is SASEGT. CDR3 length: 14 residues. V was pared by 7 bases and J by 4 bases, with 7 bases of the junction left unmatched. CDR3 DNA: TGTGCCAGCAAGGCTAGCGGAAGATACAATGAGCAGTTCTTC. Translation: CASKASGRYNEQFF.

V and J are TRBV28 and TRBJ2-7, with 9 bases matching TRBD2. J was trimmed by 0 bases and V by 6 bases; bases with no gene match: 9. CDR3 size: 16 residues. CDR1 MDHEN and CDR2 SYDVKM come from the germline V gene. CDR3: CASRTSGLKSSYEQYF. In DNA, the CDR3 is TGTGCCAGCAGGACTAGCGGACTAAAAAGCTCCTACGAGCAGTACTTC.

This chain links TRBV6-4 with TRBJ2-3; 12 bases are shared with TRBD2. This CDR3 spans 15 amino acids. With 6 bases clipped from V and 3 bases from J, the junction kept 4 bases outside the gene matches. Germline V gives CDR1 MRHNA, CDR2 SNTAGT. CDR3 amino acids: CASSRTSGMTDTQYF. CDR3 DNA: TGTGCCAGCAGCAGGACTAGCGGGATGACAGATACGCAGTATTTT.

The chain carries TRBV28 and TRBJ2-7, with D perhaps TRBD1 (6 bases). The CDR3 spans 12 residues. Per the germline V gene, CDR1 is MDHEN and CDR2 is SYDVKM. V lost 9 bases and J 6 bases, leaving 15 bases between the germline ends. CDR3 sequence reads: CASHRQAREQYF. For the CDR3, the DNA is TGTGCCAGTCACCGACAGGCGCGCGAGCAGTACTTC.

The chain joins TRBV7-9 to TRBJ2-2; TRBD1 matches 9 bases. The CDR3 has 14 residues. The germline V gene has CDR1 SEHNR and CDR2 FQNEAQ (reference sequence). The V and J ends lost 6 bases and 3 bases, in that order; junction bases with no gene match: 2. The CDR3, as DNA: TGTGCCAGCAGAAGGACAGGGGACACCGGGGAGCTGTTTTTT. Its protein product is CASRRTGDTGELFF.

The rearrangement links TRBV6-1 to TRBJ2-2; 10 bases fit TRBD1. The CDR3 consists of 15 residues. The trim removed 5 bases at V and 5 bases at J, leaving 5 bases unmatched. CDR1 and CDR2 from the germline V gene are MNHNS and SASEGT. The DNA for the CDR3 is TGTGCCAGCAGTTTACGGGACAGGGGTACCGGGGAGCTGTTTTTT. This translates into CASSLRDRGTGELFF.

The chain carries TRBV19 and TRBJ2-7, with TRBD2 identical over 7 bases. The CDR3 has 14 residues. The germline V gene encodes CDR1 LNHDA and CDR2 SQIVND (reference sequence). The trim removed 5 bases at V and 3 bases at J, leaving 7 bases unmatched. As DNA, the CDR3 is TGTGCCAGTAGTCGACGGGGAGGGGACTACGAGCAGTACTTC. Translation gives CASSRRGGDYEQYF.

J is TRBJ1-5 and V is TRBV29-1, with TRBD1 matching over 8 bases. Germline-derived CDR1 and CDR2 are SQVTM and ANQGSEA. J lost 6 bases, V lost 6 bases, and 7 bases had no gene match. The length of the CDR3 is 13 residues. The CDR3 DNA reads TGCAGCGTAGCCCAGGGGGCGGGTCAGCCCCAGCATTTT. Translated, it gives CSVAQGAGQPQHF.

This chain uses TRBV28 with TRBJ2-3, with 8 positions matching TRBD1. The CDR3 runs 15 residues. Per germline, CDR1 MDHEN and CDR2 SYDVKM. V trimming: 1 base; J trimming: 5 bases; junction bases outside the gene matches: 5. The CDR3, as DNA: TGTGCCAGCAGTTTATCCGGACAGGGTTTAGATACGCAGTATTTT. This codes for CASSLSGQGLDTQYF.

This clone was seen a single time. This chain links TRBV5-1 with TRBJ2-1; D not resolved. The CDR3 is 15 residues long. CDR1 SGHRS and CDR2 YFSETQ come from the germline V gene. V lost 2 bases and J 0 bases, leaving 9 bases between the germline ends. Here the CDR3 reads CASSFTSRSYNEQFF. The CDR3, as DNA: TGCGCCAGCAGCTTTACCAGCCGCTCCTACAATGAGCAGTTCTTC.

The V call is TRBV28, the J call TRBJ2-7, with a weak D call TRBD1 (6 bases). CDR3 size: 13 residues. Trimming cost V 7 bases and J 4 bases, with 14 bases left between them. Germline lookup yields CDR1 MDHEN and CDR2 SYDVKM. Here the CDR3 DNA reads TGTGCCAGCACAACAGGGCCGATTTACGAGCAGTACTTC. Its translation: CASTTGPIYEQYF.